These T cell receptor beta chains were read from a single sample in a study of OX40 agonist ivuxolimab in advanced cancers. Profiled with immunoSEQ multiplex PCR; TCRdb holds only in-frame clones, not every one. The sample yields more than 85,000 clones, around 90% seen once. The material sequenced was CD4+ or CD8+ T cells sorted from blood, taken in a trial of the OX40 agonist ivuxolimab. The receptors here all came from an adult with an advanced solid tumor such as melanoma, head and neck, liver or kidney cancer. CDR3s include the opening cysteine and the closing phenylalanine or tryptophan. A D gene is named only where the DNA matches it firmly. A row's size may be missing; if present it is once, few, many or a size class.

>-|TRBJ2-3|TRBV9|-
CASSVVTTSTDTQYF
TGTGCCAGCAGCGTAGTGACGACTAGCACAGATACGCAGTATTTT
>-|TRBJ2-1|TRBV29-1|TRBD1
CSVETGQSYNEQFF
TGCAGCGTTGAGACGGGACAGAGCTACAATGAGCAGTTCTTC
>-|TRBJ1-4|TRBV19|-
CASSSFGEKLFF
TGTGCCAGCAGTAGCTTTGGGGAAAAACTGTTTTTT
>-|TRBJ1-1|TRBV2|-
CASSTRQAGVSEAFF
TGTGCCAGCAGCACCAGACAGGCTGGCGTGTCTGAAGCTTTCTTT
>-|TRBJ1-2|TRBV6-4|-
CASSNRYGYTF
TGTGCCAGCTCTAACCGCTATGGCTACACCTTC
>-|TRBJ2-1|TRBV18|-
CASRLGGQPNNEQFF
TGTGCCAGCCGGCTCGGGGGGCAACCTAACAATGAGCAGTTCTTC
>-|TRBJ2-7|TRBV6-5|TRBD1
CASSYSTGFVDEQYF
TGTGCCAGCAGTTACTCGACAGGGTTCGTCGACGAGCAGTACTTC
>once|TRBJ2-7|TRBV2|-
CASSGLKATYEQYF
TGTGCCAGCAGTGGTCTTAAGGCCACCTACGAGCAGTACTTC
>-|TRBJ2-7|TRBV10-2|-
CASSPSGGAINEQYF
TGCGCCAGCAGCCCCAGTGGGGGGGCCATCAACGAGCAGTACTTC
>-|TRBJ1-1|TRBV6-5|-
CASSYGRWNTEAFF
TGTGCCAGCAGTTACGGTCGGTGGAACACTGAAGCTTTCTTT
>-|TRBJ1-6|TRBV7-9|-
CASSLAGSNSPLHF
TGTGCCAGCAGCTTAGCTGGGAGTAATTCACCCCTCCACTTT
>-|TRBJ2-1|TRBV7-2|-
CASSLPGGGYEQFF
TGTGCCAGCAGCTTACCGGGCGGAGGATATGAGCAGTTCTTC
>once|TRBJ1-3|TRBV7-6|-
CASSLTDISGNTIYF
TGTGCCAGCAGCTTAACCGATATCTCTGGAAACACCATATATTTT
>-|TRBJ2-3|TRBV7-2|TRBD2
CASSSPGLAGGDTQYF
TGTGCCAGCAGCTCACCTGGACTAGCGGGGGGCGATACGCAGTATTTT
>once|TRBJ1-4|TRBV5-1|TRBD1
CASSLTGIGKLFF
TGCGCCAGCAGCCTGACAGGGATCGGAAAACTGTTTTTT
>once|TRBJ2-2|TRBV5-1|-
CASSIQLAGNGGELFF
TGCGCCAGCAGCATCCAACTCGCGGGGAATGGCGGGGAGCTGTTTTTT
>-|TRBJ2-1|TRBV6-6|TRBD1
CASSYPGQGDNEQFF
TGTGCCAGCAGTTATCCGGGACAGGGCGACAATGAGCAGTTCTTC
>-|TRBJ1-2|TRBV7-2|-
CASSPGWTDYGYTF
TGTGCCAGCAGCCCGGGGTGGACGGACTATGGCTACACCTTC
>-|TRBJ2-3|TRBV10-3|-
CAIRGSDSSADTQYF
TGTGCCATCAGGGGCTCAGACTCGTCCGCAGATACGCAGTATTTT
>-|TRBJ2-2|TRBV10-3|-
CAISEWGSNTGELFF
TGTGCCATCAGTGAGTGGGGGTCGAACACCGGGGAGCTGTTTTTT
>-|TRBJ2-3|TRBV5-5|-
CASSLGQTYTDTQYF
TGTGCCAGCAGCTTGGGACAAACTTACACAGATACGCAGTATTTT
>-|TRBJ2-1|TRBV29-1|TRBD2
CSAEGASGAYNEQFF
TGCAGCGCGGAAGGGGCTAGCGGGGCGTACAATGAGCAGTTCTTC
>-|TRBJ2-2|TRBV7-3|TRBD1
CASSQTGGENGELFF
TGTGCCAGCAGCCAGACAGGGGGCGAGAACGGGGAGCTGTTTTTT
>-|TRBJ1-1|TRBV11-1|-
CASSQEVTGSFTEAFF
TGTGCCAGCAGTCAGGAGGTCACAGGGTCGTTCACTGAAGCTTTCTTT
>once|TRBJ1-6|TRBV6-4|TRBD1
CASSAEGDRYSPLHF
TGTGCCAGCAGTGCAGAAGGGGACAGGTATTCACCCCTCCACTTT
>-|TRBJ1-1|TRBV7-9|-
CASSLGVAVLMEAFF
TGTGCCAGCAGCCTGGGGGTAGCGGTTTTAATGGAAGCTTTCTTT
>-|TRBJ1-2|TRBV19|TRBD1
CASSPWTGESYGYTF
TGTGCCAGTAGTCCGTGGACAGGGGAATCCTATGGCTACACCTTC
>few|TRBJ2-7|TRBV27|TRBD1
CASSLRGQGYEQYF
TGTGCCAGCAGTTTAAGGGGGCAAGGATACGAGCAGTACTTC